This is a list of T cell receptor beta chains from one sample in a study of shared clonotypes between healthy human individuals. The data were produced by immunoSEQ multiplex PCR, yet TCRdb's version contains in-frame clones alone and is incomplete. The table has around 2,100,000 clones, just under 95% seen once. Sample: naive CD8+ T cells sorted from blood. Receptor source: a man aged 18 to 29 in good health. Each CDR3 is given with its conserved first and last residue. A D gene is named only where the DNA matches it firmly. Size is omitted from some rows. Given values are once, few, many or a class for expanded clones.

D gene,J gene,clone size,V gene,CDR3 DNA,CDR3 protein
-,TRBJ1-1,-,TRBV25-1,TGTGCCAGCAGTGAATTGGGGTTGTCGACTGAAGCTTTCTTT,CASSELGLSTEAFF
-,TRBJ1-3,-,TRBV7-9,TGTGCCAGCAGCTCATCAGTGGCCAGCCGCTCTGGAAACACCATATATTTT,CASSSSVASRSGNTIYF
TRBD2,TRBJ2-7,-,TRBV27,TGTGCCAGCAGTTTATCAGCGGGGGCCTACGAGCAGTACTTC,CASSLSAGAYEQYF
-,TRBJ2-2,-,TRBV7-3,TGTGCCAGCAGCTCCCCCCCGGCCGGGGAGCTGTTTTTT,CASSSPPAGELFF
TRBD2,TRBJ2-7,-,TRBV6-6,TGTGCCAGCAGTTTTCTCGGGACTAGCGACGAGCAGTACTTC,CASSFLGTSDEQYF
-,TRBJ2-3,-,TRBV14,TGTGCCAGCAGCCAAGATTTTGTGACGGGAGAGGGAGATACGCAGTATTTT,CASSQDFVTGEGDTQYF
-,TRBJ2-7,-,TRBV4-3,TGCGCCAGCAGCCAAGGGGCGTCGGCAGCCTACGAGCAGTACTTC,CASSQGASAAYEQYF
TRBD1,TRBJ2-2,-,TRBV5-8,TGTGCCAGCAGCGCCGGGACAGGAGTCACCGGCTCGAACACCGGGGAGCTGTTTTTT,CASSAGTGVTGSNTGELFF
-,TRBJ2-1,-,TRBV29-1,TGCAGCGTTGAAGGGACTTGGTGGACGGCAGGGACGGGCAATGAGCAGTTCTTC,CSVEGTWWTAGTGNEQFF
TRBD2,TRBJ2-7,-,TRBV9,TGTGCCAGCAGCGTGGACGGGACTACCATCTACGAGCAGTACTTC,CASSVDGTTIYEQYF
-,TRBJ2-7,-,TRBV4-1,TGCGCCAGCAGCCAAGCTAGACAGGAGGGATACGAGCAGTACTTC,CASSQARQEGYEQYF
-,TRBJ2-3,-,TRBV9,TGTGCCAGCAGCGCCGCTACCACCTCGCGAGATACGCAGTATTTT,CASSAATTSRDTQYF
-,TRBJ2-7,-,TRBV7-9,TGTGCCAGCAGCCCTGACACCGGCGAGCAGTACTTC,CASSPDTGEQYF
-,TRBJ2-5,once,TRBV9,TGTGCCAGCAGCGTAGATAGCCTCTCCGGGGAGACCCAGTACTTC,CASSVDSLSGETQYF
TRBD1,TRBJ1-2,-,TRBV6-6,TGTGCCAGCAGTACCACGGACAGGGAAAACTATGGCTACACCTTC,CASSTTDRENYGYTF
TRBD1,TRBJ2-7,-,TRBV5-1,TGCGCCAGCAGCTTTGGGACAGTCTCCTACGAGCAGTACTTC,CASSFGTVSYEQYF